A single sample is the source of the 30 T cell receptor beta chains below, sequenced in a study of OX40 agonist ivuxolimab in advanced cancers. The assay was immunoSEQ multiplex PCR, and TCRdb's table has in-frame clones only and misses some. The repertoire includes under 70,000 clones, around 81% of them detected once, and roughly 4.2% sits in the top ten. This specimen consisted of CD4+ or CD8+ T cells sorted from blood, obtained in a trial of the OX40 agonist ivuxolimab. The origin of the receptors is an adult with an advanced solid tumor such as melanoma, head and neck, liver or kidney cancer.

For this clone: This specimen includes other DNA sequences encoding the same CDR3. This CDR3 is CASSITDTQYF. DNA of the CDR3: TGTGCCAGTAGTATAACAGATACGCAGTATTTT. V is TRBV19 and J is TRBJ2-3, with unresolved D. Trimming stripped 2 bases from V and 3 bases from J, with 0 bases between. This CDR3 spans 11 amino acids. Germline V lookup: CDR1 LNHDA, CDR2 SQIVND (reference sequence).

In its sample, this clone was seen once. The CDR3 loop is CASSVGASEETQYF. CDR3 sequence (DNA): TGTGCCAGCAGCGTAGGGGCTAGCGAGGAGACCCAGTACTTC. The chain joins TRBV9 to TRBJ2-5; D may be TRBD2 (6 bases). Germline assignment: CDR1 SGDLS and CDR2 YYNGEE. Trimming stripped 0 bases from V and 5 bases from J, with 11 bases between. The CDR3 runs to 14 residues.

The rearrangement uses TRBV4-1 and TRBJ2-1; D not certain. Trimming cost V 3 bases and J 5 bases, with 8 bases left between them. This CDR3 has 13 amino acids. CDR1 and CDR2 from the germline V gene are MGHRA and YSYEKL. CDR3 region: CASSQAHNNEQFF. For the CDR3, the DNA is TGCGCCAGCAGCCAGGCCCACAACAATGAGCAGTTCTTC.

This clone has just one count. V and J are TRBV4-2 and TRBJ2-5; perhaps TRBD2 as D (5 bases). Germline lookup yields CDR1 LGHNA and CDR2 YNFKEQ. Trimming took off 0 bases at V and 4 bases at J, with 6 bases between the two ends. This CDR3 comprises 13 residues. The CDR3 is CASSQDRGETQYF. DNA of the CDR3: TGTGCCAGCAGCCAAGATCGGGGAGAGACCCAGTACTTC.

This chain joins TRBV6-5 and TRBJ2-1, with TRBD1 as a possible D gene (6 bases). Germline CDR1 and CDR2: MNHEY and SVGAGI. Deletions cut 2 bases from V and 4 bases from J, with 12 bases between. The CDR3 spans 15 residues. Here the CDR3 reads CASSYDRQPYNEQFF. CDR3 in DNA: TGTGCCAGCAGTTACGACAGGCAACCTTACAATGAGCAGTTCTTC.

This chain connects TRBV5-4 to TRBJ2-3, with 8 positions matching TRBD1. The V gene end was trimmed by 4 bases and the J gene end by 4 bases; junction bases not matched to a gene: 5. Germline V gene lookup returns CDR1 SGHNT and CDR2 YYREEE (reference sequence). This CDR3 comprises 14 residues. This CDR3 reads CASSNPTGADTQYF. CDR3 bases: TGTGCCAGCAGCAATCCGACAGGGGCAGATACGCAGTATTTT.

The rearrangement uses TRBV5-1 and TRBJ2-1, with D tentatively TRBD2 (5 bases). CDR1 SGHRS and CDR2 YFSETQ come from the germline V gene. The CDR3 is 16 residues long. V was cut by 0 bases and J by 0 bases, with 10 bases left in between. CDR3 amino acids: CASSLASRGSYNEQFF. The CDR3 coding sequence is TGCGCCAGCAGCTTGGCCTCACGGGGCTCCTACAATGAGCAGTTCTTC.

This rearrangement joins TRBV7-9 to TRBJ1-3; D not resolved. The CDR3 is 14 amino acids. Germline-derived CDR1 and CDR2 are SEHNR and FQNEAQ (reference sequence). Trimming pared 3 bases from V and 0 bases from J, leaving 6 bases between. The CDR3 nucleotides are TGTGCCAGCAGCTTTGGACTCTCTGGAAACACCATATATTTT. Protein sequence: CASSFGLSGNTIYF.

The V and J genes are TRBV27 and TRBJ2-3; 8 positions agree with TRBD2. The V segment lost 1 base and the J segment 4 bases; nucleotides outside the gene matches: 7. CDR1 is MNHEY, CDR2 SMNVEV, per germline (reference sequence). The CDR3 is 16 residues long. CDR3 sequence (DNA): TGTGCCAGCAGTTTATTTAGGGCGGGGGGTTCAGATACGCAGTATTTT. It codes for CASSLFRAGGSDTQYF.

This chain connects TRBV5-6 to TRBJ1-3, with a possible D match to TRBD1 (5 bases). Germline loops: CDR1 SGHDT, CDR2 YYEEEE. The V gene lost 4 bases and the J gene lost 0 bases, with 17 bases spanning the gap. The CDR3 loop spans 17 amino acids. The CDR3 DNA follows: TGTGCCAGCAGCAGATCACAGGTGGCCCTCTCTGGAAACACCATATATTTT. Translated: CASSRSQVALSGNTIYF.

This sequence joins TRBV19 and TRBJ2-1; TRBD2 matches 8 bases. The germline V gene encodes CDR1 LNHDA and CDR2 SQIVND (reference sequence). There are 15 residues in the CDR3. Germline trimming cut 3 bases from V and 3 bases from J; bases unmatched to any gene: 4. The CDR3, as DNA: TGTGCCAGTAGTATGTCTAGCGGGTTCTACAATGAGCAGTTCTTC. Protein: CASSMSSGFYNEQFF.

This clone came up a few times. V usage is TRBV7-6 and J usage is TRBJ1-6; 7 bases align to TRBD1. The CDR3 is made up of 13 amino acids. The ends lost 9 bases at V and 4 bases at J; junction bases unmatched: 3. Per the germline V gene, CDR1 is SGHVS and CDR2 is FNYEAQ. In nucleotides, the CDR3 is TGTGCCAGTAACAGGGGATATAATTCACCCCTCCACTTT. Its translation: CASNRGYNSPLHF.

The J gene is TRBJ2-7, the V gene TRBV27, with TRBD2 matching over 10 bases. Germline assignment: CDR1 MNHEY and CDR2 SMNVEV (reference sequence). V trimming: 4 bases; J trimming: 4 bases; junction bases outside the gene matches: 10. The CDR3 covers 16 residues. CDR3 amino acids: CASSSLAGGLFYEQYF. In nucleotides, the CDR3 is TGTGCCAGCAGTTCTTTAGCGGGGGGACTATTTTACGAGCAGTACTTC.

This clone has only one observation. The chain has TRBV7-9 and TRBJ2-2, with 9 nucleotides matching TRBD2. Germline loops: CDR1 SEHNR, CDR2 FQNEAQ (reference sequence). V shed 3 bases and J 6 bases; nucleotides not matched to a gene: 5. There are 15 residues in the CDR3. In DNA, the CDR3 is TGTGCCAGCAGCTTTTTAGCGGGGGCCCCCGGGGAGCTGTTTTTT. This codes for CASSFLAGAPGELFF.

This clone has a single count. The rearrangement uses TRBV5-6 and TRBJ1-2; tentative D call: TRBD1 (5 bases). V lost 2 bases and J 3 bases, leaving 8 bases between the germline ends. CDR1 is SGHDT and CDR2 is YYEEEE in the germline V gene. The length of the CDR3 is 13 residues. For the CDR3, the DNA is TGTGCCAGCAGCTTAACAGGATACTATGGCTACACCTTC. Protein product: CASSLTGYYGYTF.

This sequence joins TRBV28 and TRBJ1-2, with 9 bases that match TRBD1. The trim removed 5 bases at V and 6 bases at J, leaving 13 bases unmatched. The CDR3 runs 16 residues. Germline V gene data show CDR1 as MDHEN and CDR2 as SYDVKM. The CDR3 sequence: CASSPHALRQGDGYTF. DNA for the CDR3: TGTGCCAGCAGTCCTCACGCCCTTCGACAGGGGGATGGCTACACCTTC.

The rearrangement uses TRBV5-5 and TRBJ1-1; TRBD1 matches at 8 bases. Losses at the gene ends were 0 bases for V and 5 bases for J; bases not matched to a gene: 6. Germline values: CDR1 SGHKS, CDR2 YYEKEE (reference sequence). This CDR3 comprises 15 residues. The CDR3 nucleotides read TGTGCCAGCAGCTTGGAACTCAGGGGGCGGACTGAAGCTTTCTTT. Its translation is CASSLELRGRTEAFF.

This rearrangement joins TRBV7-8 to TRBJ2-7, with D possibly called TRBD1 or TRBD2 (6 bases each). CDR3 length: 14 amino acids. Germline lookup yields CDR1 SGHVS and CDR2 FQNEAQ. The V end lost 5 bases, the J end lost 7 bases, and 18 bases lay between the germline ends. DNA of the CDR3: TGTGCCAGCAGCAGTAGAGGGGGGAGAGGGGAGCAGTACTTC. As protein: CASSSRGGRGEQYF.

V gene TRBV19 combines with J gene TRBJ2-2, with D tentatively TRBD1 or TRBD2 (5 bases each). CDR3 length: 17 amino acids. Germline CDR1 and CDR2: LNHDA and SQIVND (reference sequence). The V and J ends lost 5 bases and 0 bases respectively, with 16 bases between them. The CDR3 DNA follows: TGTGCCAGTAGTTCCTCGGGACGGGGTGCGAACACCGGGGAGCTGTTTTTT. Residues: CASSSSGRGANTGELFF. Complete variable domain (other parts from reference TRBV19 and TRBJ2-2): DGGITQSPKYLFRKEGQNVTLSCEQNLNHDAMYWYRQDPGQGLRLIYYSQIVNDFQKGDIAEGYSVSREKKESFPLTVTSAQKNPTAFYLCASSSSGRGANTGELFFGEGSRLTVL.

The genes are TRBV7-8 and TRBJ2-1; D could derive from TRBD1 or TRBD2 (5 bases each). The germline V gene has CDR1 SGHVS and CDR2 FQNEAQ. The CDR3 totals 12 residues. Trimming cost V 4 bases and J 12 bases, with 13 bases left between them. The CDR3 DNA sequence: TGTGCCAGCAGCTCTGGAGAGGGGTCGCAGTTCTTC. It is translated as CASSSGEGSQFF.

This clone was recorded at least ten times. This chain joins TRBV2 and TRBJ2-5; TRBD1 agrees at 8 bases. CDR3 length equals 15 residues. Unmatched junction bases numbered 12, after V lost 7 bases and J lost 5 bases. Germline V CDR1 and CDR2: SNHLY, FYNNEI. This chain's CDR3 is CASNKQGVLGETQYF. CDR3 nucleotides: TGTGCCAGCAACAAACAGGGGGTCTTAGGGGAGACCCAGTACTTC.

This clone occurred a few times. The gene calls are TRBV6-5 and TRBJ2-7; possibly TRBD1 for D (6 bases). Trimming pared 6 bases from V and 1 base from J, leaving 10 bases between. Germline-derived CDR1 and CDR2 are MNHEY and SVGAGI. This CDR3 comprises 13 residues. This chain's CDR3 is CASSSGQSYEQYF. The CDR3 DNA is TGTGCCAGCAGCTCTGGACAGTCCTACGAGCAGTACTTC.

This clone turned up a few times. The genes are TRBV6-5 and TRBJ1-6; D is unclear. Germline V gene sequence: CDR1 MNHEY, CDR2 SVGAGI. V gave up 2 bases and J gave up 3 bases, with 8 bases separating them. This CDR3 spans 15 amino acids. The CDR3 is CASSYRIFYNSPLHF. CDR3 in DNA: TGTGCCAGCAGTTACAGGATTTTCTATAATTCACCCCTCCACTTT.

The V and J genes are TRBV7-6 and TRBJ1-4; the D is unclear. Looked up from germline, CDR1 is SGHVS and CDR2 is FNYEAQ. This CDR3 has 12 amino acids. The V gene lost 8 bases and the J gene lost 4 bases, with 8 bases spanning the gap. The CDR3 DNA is TGTGCCAGCGGCAGATTTAATGAAAAACTGTTTTTT. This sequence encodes CASGRFNEKLFF.

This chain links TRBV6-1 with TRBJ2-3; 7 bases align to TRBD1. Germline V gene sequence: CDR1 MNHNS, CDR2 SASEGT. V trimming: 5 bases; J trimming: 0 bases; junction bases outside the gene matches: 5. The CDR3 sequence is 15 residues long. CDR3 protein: CASSQTGSSTDTQYF. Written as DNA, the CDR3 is TGTGCCAGCAGTCAGACAGGGTCTAGCACAGATACGCAGTATTTT.

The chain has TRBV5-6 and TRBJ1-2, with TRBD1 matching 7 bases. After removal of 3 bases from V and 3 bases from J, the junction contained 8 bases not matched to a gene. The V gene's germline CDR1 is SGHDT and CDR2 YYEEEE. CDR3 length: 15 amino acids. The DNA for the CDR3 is TGTGCCAGCAGCTCGTCAGACAGGGTGTACTATGGCTACACCTTC. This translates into CASSSSDRVYYGYTF.

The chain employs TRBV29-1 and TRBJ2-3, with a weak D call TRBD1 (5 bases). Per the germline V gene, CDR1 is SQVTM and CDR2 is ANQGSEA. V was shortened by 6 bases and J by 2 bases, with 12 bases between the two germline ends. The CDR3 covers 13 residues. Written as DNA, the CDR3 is TGCAGCGTCAGGGCCCCGGTCACAGATACGCAGTATTTT. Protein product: CSVRAPVTDTQYF.

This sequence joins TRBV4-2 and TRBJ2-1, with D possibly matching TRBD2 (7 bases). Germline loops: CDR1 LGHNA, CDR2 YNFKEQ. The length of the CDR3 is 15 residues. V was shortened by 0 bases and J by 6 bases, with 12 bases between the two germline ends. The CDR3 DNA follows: TGTGCCAGCAGCCAAGAAGGGGGGGCGCTCAATGAGCAGTTCTTC. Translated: CASSQEGGALNEQFF.

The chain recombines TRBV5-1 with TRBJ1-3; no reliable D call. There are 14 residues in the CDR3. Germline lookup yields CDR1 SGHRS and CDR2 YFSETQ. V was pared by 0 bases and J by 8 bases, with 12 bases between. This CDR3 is CASSLGPPSDTIYF. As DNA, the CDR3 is TGCGCCAGCAGCTTGGGTCCCCCTTCCGACACCATATATTTT.

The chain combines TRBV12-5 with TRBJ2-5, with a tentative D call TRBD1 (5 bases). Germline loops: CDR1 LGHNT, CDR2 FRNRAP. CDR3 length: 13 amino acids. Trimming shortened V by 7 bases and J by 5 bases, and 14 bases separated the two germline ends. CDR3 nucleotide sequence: TGTGCTAGTGCTGGGGCAATAGGGGAGACCCAGTACTTC. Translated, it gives CASAGAIGETQYF.